The sequence of this T cell receptor beta chain was determined in a study of beta chain features in type 1 diabetes. Notes on the study in general: Highly expressing activated T cells could be over-counted with a cDNA template.

V shed 5 bases and J shed 3 bases, with 14 bases lying between them. The CDR3 consists of 15 residues. The germline V gene has CDR1 MDHEN and CDR2 SYDVKM. This clone appeared a few times. The antigen is unknown. Of the isolated RNA, all was reverse transcribed, and so the sequenced material was expressed TCRB transcripts. Clones were sequenced by immunoSEQ multiplex PCR, and TCRdb holds only the in-frame ones, with some missing. Here the sample spans about 620,000 clones, around 15% being singletons. The clonotype originates from a man aged 18 to 35 in good health. The V call is TRBV28, the J call TRBJ2-1; weak D call: TRBD2 (5 bases). Sample: naive CD4+ T cells from blood. CDR3 protein: CASSPMTGNYNEQFF. DNA of the CDR3: TGTGCCAGCAGTCCTATGACGGGGAACTACAATGAGCAGTTCTTC.